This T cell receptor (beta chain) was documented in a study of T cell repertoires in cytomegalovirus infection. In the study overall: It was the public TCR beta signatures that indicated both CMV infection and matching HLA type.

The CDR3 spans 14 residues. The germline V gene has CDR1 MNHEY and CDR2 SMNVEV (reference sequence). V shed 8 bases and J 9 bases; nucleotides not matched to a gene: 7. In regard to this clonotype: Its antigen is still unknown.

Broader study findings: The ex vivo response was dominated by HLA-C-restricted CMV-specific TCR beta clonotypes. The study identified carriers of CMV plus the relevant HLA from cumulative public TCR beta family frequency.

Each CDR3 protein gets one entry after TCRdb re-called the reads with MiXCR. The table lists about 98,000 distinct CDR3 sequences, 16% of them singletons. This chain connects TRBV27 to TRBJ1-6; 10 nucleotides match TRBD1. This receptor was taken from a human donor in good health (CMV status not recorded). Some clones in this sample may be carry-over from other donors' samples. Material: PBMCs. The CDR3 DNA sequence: TGTGCCAGCCTCGACCGGGACAGGGGTTCACCCCTCCACTTT. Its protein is CASLDRDRGSPLHF.